The 20 T cell receptor beta chains in this list originate from one sample, sequenced in a study of kidney transplant recipient with SARS-CoV-2 infection. TCRdb re-called the reads through MiXCR, storing one row per CDR3 protein. This table has fewer than 250,000 distinct CDR3 sequences, less than 35% appearing once. Sequenced here: a blood sample, sampled at baseline and on approximately day 120 from a kidney transplant recipient. All receptors come from a male patient between 25 and 39 years old who had COVID-19 and was a kidney transplant recipient. Some T cells may have come from the graft donor.

Many counts were recorded for this clonotype. This chain joins TRBV3-1 and TRBJ1-2; no reliable D call. Germline assignment: CDR1 LGHDT and CDR2 YNNKEL (reference sequence). V lost 5 bases and J 4 bases, leaving 23 bases between the germline ends. The CDR3 sequence is 17 residues long. CDR3 in amino acids: CASSNVLTLRKTYGYTF. The DNA of the CDR3 is TGTGCCAGCAGCAACGTACTCACCCTTCGAAAGACCTATGGCTACACCTTC.

This clonotype occurred many times. CDR3 protein: CASSRSYSHGKTYGYTF. The CDR3 DNA follows: TGTGCCAGCAGTAGGTCATACTCACACGGAAAGACCTATGGCTACACCTTC. The genes are TRBV6-4 and TRBJ1-2, with D unclear. The CDR3 totals 17 residues. Trimming removed 5 bases from V and 4 bases from J, with 23 bases in between. The germline V gene has CDR1 MRHNA and CDR2 SNTAGT.

This clonotype was observed at least ten times. The V call is TRBV21-1, the J call TRBJ2-3. TRBV21-1 represents a pseudogene. The CDR3 loop spans 17 amino acids. In nucleotides, the CDR3 is TGTGCCAGCAGTATATTTGTAGCTACAGTCATGCAAGATACGCAGTATTTT. Translated: CASSIFVATVMQDTQYF.

The chain combines TRBV4-1 with TRBJ2-1; D is uncertain. In germline, CDR1 is MGHRA, CDR2 YSYEKL. CDR3 length equals 15 residues. Trimming left V 0 bases short and J 3 bases short, with 9 bases between. CDR3 protein: CASSQDATYYNEQFF. As DNA, the CDR3 is TGCGCCAGCAGCCAAGACGCTACCTACTACAATGAGCAGTTCTTC.

About this clonotype: This may come from a read error, since a much larger clone is one base off. The chain combines TRBV12-3 or TRBV12-4 with TRBJ1-2, with unresolved D. Trimming shortened V by 5 bases and J by 4 bases, and 23 bases separated the two germline ends. The CDR3 sequence is 17 residues long. The CDR3 region has the DNA TGTGCCAGCAGTAATTCGATCGCAGCAGGAAAGACCTATGGCTACACCTTC. Translated, it gives CASSNSIAAGKTYGYTF.

Remarks on this clonotype: A much more abundant neighbour one base away suggests this may be a read error. This chain uses TRBV6-5 with TRBJ2-5; TRBD2 aligns across 9 bases. V gave up 7 bases and J gave up 7 bases; unmatched junction bases: 13. Germline values: CDR1 MNHEY, CDR2 SVGAGI. The CDR3 consists of 15 residues. In DNA, the CDR3 is TGTGCCAGCATTAACTCCCCAGCGGGAGGCCTGACCCAGTACTTC. It is translated as CASINSPAGGLTQYF.

This clonotype was observed at least ten times. The chain has TRBV7-3 and TRBJ1-1, with D uncertain. Germline CDR1 is SGHTA and CDR2 is FQGTGA. The CDR3 runs to 13 residues. Trimming pared 5 bases from V and 5 bases from J, leaving 12 bases between. As DNA, the CDR3 is TGTGCCAGCAGCACTACCCCGGGGACTGAAGCTTTCTTT. This encodes CASSTTPGTEAFF.

In regard to this clonotype: This could be a read error, since a much larger clone is one nucleotide away. The chain joins TRBV19 to TRBJ1-5, with D possibly being TRBD1 (6 bases). CDR1 is LNHDA, CDR2 SQIVND, per germline (reference sequence). There are 17 residues in the CDR3. CDR3 in DNA: TGTGCCAGTAGTGTAGATTCGGGGAGGGGGTACGGTCAGCCCCAGCATTTT. Its protein product is CASSVDSGRGYGQPQHF.

This clonotype is a singleton in its sample. A read error may be the cause here, since a much bigger clone is one base away. The V call is TRBV7-9, the J call TRBJ2-5, with TRBD1 identical over 8 bases. The J call is in doubt because the DNA end fits TRBJ2-7 better. Per the germline V gene, CDR1 is SEHNR and CDR2 is FQNEAQ (reference sequence). This CDR3 is built from 17 residues. DNA of the CDR3: TGTGCCAGCAGCCCGTACACTTCCGGGACAGGAGCCCACGAGCAGTACTTC. Translating it yields CASSPYTSGTGAHEQYF.

In its sample, this clonotype was seen many times. The rearrangement links TRBV9 to TRBJ1-1, with 9 bases lining up with TRBD1. Germline V gene data show CDR1 as SGDLS and CDR2 as YYNGEE. V shed 7 bases and J 0 bases; nucleotides not matched to a gene: 1. CDR3 length: 13 residues. CDR3 DNA: TGTGCCAGCGGGACAGGGTTGAACACTGAAGCTTTCTTT. Translated, it gives CASGTGLNTEAFF.

On this clonotype: Being one base from a much bigger clone, this may be a read error. The CDR3 loop is CASRSGTGRLDTQYF. CDR3 sequence (DNA): TGTGCCAGCAGGTCCGGGACGGGAAGACTCGATACGCAGTATTTT. The V call is TRBV6-6, the J call TRBJ2-3; D assignment may be TRBD1 or TRBD2 (5 bases each). The CDR3 extends over 15 amino acids. Germline assignment: CDR1 MNHNY and CDR2 SVGAGI (reference sequence). Trimming removed 6 bases from V and 6 bases from J, with 19 bases in between.

This clonotype was counted ten times or more. The rearrangement uses TRBV12-2 and TRBJ1-2. TRBV12-2 corresponds to a pseudogene. The CDR3 totals 17 residues. This CDR3 reads CASRNDETPRKTYGYTF. CDR3 DNA: TGTGCAAGTCGCAACGATGAGACTCCACGAAAGACCTATGGCTACACCTTC.

On this clonotype: This may stem from a read error, because a much larger clone lies one nucleotide away. This chain connects TRBV2 to TRBJ1-3, with a weak D call TRBD1 (5 bases). The germline gives CDR1 SNHLY, CDR2 FYNNEI. The CDR3 runs to 13 residues. Trimming stripped 10 bases from V and 4 bases from J, with 14 bases between. DNA for the CDR3: TGTGCCAACTCAGGGTCGGCCGGAAACACCATATATTTT. Protein sequence: CANSGSAGNTIYF.

Concerning this clonotype itself: At one end, the junction sequence differs from germline, possibly due to a read error. The V call is TRBV2, the J call TRBJ1-4, with D possibly being TRBD1 (6 bases). The CDR3 runs to 19 residues. CDR1 is SNHLY, CDR2 FYNNEI, per germline. The CDR3 loop reads CASGEAGGQTSATNEKLFF. CDR3 sequence (DNA): TGTGCCAGCGGTGAAGCGGGTGGACAGACCTCTGCAACTAATGAAAAACTGTTTTTT.

This chain connects TRBV12-3 or TRBV12-4 to TRBJ1-5; possible D gene TRBD1, 6 bases. V lost 11 bases, J lost 7 bases, and 21 bases lay in between. The CDR3 sequence is 14 residues long. The CDR3 loop is CAGGSRGGLQPQHF. Here the CDR3 DNA reads TGTGCCGGCGGTTCCCGTGGGGGCTTGCAGCCCCAGCATTTT.

Worth noting for this clonotype: A much larger clone sits a single nucleotide away, making a read error possible. The CDR3 nucleotides are TGCGACAGCAGCCAAGGGACCCAGCCCCAGCATTTT. It codes for CDSSQGTQPQHF. The chain recombines TRBV4-1 with TRBJ1-5; tentatively, D is TRBD1 (5 bases). The CDR3 loop spans 12 amino acids. Germline assignment: CDR1 MGHRA and CDR2 YSYEKL.

Comments on this clonotype: This CDR3 is missing its conserved last phenylalanine or tryptophan, likely due to a read error. It is unclear where the CDR3 begins or ends on the DNA, so no DNA is shown, and the CDR3 is as TCRdb lists it. The chain is built from TRBV27 and TRBJ1-2. Both ends counted, the CDR3 spans 17 residues. CDR1 and CDR2 (germline): MNHEY, SMNVEV (reference sequence). CDR3 loop: CASSDQWPGGKTEGDTG.

This clonotype was observed a handful of times. V usage is TRBV18 and J usage is TRBJ2-1, with 7 bases lining up with TRBD2. CDR1 and CDR2 from the germline V gene are KGHSH and LQKENI. The CDR3 is 17 residues long. The J segment lost 6 bases and the V segment lost 1 base, leaving 12 bases of the junction unmatched. For the CDR3, the DNA is TGTGCCAGCTCACCACTTGGCGGGCGACTAGCTGGCAATGAGCAGTTCTTC. This translates into CASSPLGGRLAGNEQFF.

For this clonotype: A much larger clone lies one base from this, so it may be a read error. V gene TRBV3-1 combines with J gene TRBJ1-3; D is uncertain. The CDR3 runs to 13 residues. Germline loops: CDR1 LGHDT, CDR2 YNNKEL (reference sequence). The CDR3: CASSDISGNSIYF. In DNA, the CDR3 is TGTGCCAGCAGCGACATCTCTGGAAACAGCATATATTTT.

About this clonotype itself: A much bigger clone sits one base away, suggesting this may be a read error. The final CDR3 position lacks the conserved phenylalanine or tryptophan, pointing to a likely read error. The chain uses TRBV30 and TRBJ1-6; maybe TRBD1 (5 bases). Deletions cut 4 bases from V and 4 bases from J, with 14 bases between. The CDR3 loop spans 15 amino acids. The germline CDR1 and CDR2 sequences are GTSNPN and SVGIG (reference sequence). The DNA of the CDR3 is TGTGCCTGGAAGGATCCGGGACGGTATAATTCACCCCTCCACCTT. Amino acids: CAWKDPGRYNSPLHL.